The T cell receptor beta chain under discussion was sequenced for a study of control samples from healthy donors and cancer patients. CDR1 is MGHRA, CDR2 YSYEKL, per germline. Trimming took 1 base from V and 5 from J, leaving 17 bases between them. The CDR3 consists of 17 residues. Libraries were prepared by immunoSEQ multiplex PCR; TCRdb keeps only in-frame clonotypes and omits some of them. The data show about 92,000 clones, approximately 78% seen once. The chain carries TRBV4-1 and TRBJ2-2; possible D gene TRBD2, 5 bases. This TCR came from a woman aged 55 to 70 in good health. Sequenced: blood. As DNA, the CDR3 is TGCGCCAGCAGCCAAGTCAGGCTTGCGGAGGAAACCGGGGAGCTGTTTTTT. This sequence encodes CASSQVRLAEETGELFF.